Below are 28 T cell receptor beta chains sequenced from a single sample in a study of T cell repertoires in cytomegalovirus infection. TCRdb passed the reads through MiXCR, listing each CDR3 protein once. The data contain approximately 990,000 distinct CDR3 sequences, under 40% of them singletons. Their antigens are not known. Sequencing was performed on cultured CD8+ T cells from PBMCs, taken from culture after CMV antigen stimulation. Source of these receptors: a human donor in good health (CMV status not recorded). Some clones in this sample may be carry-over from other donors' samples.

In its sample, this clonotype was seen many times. This chain's CDR3 is CASSLAGGVTDTQYF. CDR3 DNA sequence: TGTGCCAGCAGCTTAGCGGGGGGTGTCACAGATACGCAGTATTTT. The rearrangement joins TRBV7-6 to TRBJ2-3, with D possibly matching TRBD2 (6 bases). V was clipped by 0 bases and J by 2 bases, with 9 bases between them. In germline, CDR1 is SGHVS, CDR2 FNYEAQ. This CDR3 is built from 15 residues.

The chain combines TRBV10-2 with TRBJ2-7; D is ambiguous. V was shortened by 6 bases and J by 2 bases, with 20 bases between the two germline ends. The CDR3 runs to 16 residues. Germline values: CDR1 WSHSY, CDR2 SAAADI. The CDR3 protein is CASSYIPGRTPYEQYF. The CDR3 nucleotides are TGCGCCAGCAGCTATATCCCTGGCAGGACCCCCTACGAGCAGTACTTC.

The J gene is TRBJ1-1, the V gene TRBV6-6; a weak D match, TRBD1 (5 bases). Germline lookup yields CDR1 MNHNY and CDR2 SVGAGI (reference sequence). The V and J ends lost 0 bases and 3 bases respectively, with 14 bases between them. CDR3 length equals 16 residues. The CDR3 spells CASSYSRGAGDTEAFF. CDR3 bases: TGTGCCAGCAGTTACTCGAGAGGGGCGGGGGACACTGAAGCTTTCTTT.

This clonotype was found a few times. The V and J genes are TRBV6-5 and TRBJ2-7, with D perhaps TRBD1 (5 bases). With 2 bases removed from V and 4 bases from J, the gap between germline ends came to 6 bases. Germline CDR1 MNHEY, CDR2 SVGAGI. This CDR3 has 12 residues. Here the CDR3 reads CASSYKGYEQYF. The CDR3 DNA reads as TGTGCCAGCAGTTACAAGGGGTACGAGCAGTACTTC.

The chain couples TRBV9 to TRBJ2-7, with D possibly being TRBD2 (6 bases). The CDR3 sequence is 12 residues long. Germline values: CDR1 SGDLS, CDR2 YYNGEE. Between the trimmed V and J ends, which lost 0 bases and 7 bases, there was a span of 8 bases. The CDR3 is CASSVAAGEQYF. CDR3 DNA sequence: TGTGCCAGCAGCGTAGCCGCGGGGGAGCAGTACTTC.

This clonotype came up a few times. As DNA, the CDR3 is TGTGCCAGCAGCTCCGGGACAGCCCATGGCTACACCTTC. It specifies CASSSGTAHGYTF. This sequence joins TRBV11-2 and TRBJ1-2, with TRBD1 matching over 7 bases. Germline V gene lookup returns CDR1 SGHAT and CDR2 FQNNGV. CDR3 length: 13 amino acids. V lost 4 bases to trimming and J lost 6 bases; unmatched junction nucleotides: 5.

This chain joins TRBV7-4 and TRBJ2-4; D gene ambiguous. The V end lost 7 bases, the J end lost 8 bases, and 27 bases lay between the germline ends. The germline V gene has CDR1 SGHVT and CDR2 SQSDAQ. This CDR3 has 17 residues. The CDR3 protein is CASIPLSRGQREDIQYF. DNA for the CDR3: TGTGCCAGCATCCCCCTCTCCAGAGGCCAAAGGGAAGACATTCAGTACTTC.

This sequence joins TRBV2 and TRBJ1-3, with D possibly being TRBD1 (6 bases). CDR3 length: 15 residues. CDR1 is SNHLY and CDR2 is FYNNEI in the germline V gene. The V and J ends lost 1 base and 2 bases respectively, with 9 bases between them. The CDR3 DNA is TGTGCCAGCAGTGAAGACAGGGCAACTGGAAACACCATATATTTT. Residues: CASSEDRATGNTIYF.

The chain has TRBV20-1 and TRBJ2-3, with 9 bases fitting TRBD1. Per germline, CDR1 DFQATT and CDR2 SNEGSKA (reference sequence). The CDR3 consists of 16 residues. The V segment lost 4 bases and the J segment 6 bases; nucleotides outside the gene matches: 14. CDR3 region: CSATESRDRGVDTQYF. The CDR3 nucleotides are TGCAGTGCTACCGAAAGTAGAGACAGGGGGGTGGATACGCAGTATTTT.

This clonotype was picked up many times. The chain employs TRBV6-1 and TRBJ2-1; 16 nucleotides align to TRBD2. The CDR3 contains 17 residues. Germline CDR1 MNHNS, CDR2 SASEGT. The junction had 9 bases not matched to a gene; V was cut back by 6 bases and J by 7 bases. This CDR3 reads CASSSGTSGGALNEQFF. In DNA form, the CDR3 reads TGTGCCAGCAGCTCCGGGACTAGCGGGGGGGCTCTTAATGAGCAGTTCTTC.

The CDR3 reads CASSLTDRNTEAFF. Here the CDR3 DNA reads TGTGCCAGCAGCTTAACCGACAGGAACACTGAAGCTTTCTTT. V is TRBV7-8 and J is TRBJ1-1; D may be TRBD1 (5 bases). The CDR3 is 14 residues long. Germline-derived CDR1 and CDR2 are SGHVS and FQNEAQ. Trimming cost V 2 bases and J 1 base, with 8 bases left between them.

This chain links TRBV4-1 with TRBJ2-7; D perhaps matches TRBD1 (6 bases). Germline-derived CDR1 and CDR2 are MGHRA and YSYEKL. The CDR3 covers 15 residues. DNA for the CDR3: TGCGCCAGCAGTCAAGTCGCAGGGGACGGCTACGAGCAGTACGTC. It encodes CASSQVAGDGYEQYV.

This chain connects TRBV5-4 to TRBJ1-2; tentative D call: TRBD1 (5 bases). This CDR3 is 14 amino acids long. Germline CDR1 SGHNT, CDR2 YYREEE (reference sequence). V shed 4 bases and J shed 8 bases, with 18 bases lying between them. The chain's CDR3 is CASSRVGVEGGYTF. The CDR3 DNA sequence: TGTGCCAGCAGCCGAGTAGGGGTCGAAGGGGGCTACACCTTC.

CDR3 nucleotides: TGTGCCAGCAGTCCAGAGGTCAATCAGCCCCAGCATTTT. Its protein product is CASSPEVNQPQHF. The rearrangement links TRBV6-1 to TRBJ1-5; the D is unclear. There are 13 residues in the CDR3. V dropped 5 bases and J dropped 3 bases, with 8 bases sitting between them. CDR1 is MNHNS and CDR2 is SASEGT in the germline V gene.

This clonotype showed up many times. The DNA of the CDR3 is TGTGCCAGCAGCTCCCGTGGGTTCAGCACAGATACGCAGTATTTT. Its translation: CASSSRGFSTDTQYF. The V gene is TRBV7-2, the J gene TRBJ2-3; D gene unclear. The CDR3 loop spans 15 amino acids. Trimming stripped 4 bases from V and 0 bases from J, with 11 bases between. Germline CDR1 reads SGHTA; CDR2 reads FQGNSA.

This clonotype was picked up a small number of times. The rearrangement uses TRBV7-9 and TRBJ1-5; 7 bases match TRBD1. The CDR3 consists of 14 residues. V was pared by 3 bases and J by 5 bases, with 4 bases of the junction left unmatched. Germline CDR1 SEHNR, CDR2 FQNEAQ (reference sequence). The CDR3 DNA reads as TGTGCCAGCAGCTTCAGCACAGGGGATCAGCCCCAGCATTTT. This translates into CASSFSTGDQPQHF.

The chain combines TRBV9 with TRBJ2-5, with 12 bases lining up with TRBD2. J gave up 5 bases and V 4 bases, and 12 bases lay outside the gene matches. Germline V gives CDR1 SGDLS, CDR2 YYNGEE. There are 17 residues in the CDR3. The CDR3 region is CASSPRLAGASKETQYF. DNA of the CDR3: TGTGCCAGCAGCCCCCGACTAGCGGGGGCCTCAAAGGAGACCCAGTACTTC.

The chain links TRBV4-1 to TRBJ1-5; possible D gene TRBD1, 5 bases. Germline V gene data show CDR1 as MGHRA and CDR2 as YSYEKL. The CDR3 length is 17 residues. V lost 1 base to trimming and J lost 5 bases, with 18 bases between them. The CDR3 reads CASSQAVGGWSDQPQHF. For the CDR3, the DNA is TGCGCCAGCAGCCAAGCGGTCGGGGGATGGTCCGATCAGCCCCAGCATTTT.

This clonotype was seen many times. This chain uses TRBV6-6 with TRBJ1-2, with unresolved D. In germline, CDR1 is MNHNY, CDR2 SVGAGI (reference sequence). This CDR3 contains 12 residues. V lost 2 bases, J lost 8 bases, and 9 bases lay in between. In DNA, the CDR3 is TGTGCCAGCAGTTACGGCGGACGCGGCTACACCTTC. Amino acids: CASSYGGRGYTF.

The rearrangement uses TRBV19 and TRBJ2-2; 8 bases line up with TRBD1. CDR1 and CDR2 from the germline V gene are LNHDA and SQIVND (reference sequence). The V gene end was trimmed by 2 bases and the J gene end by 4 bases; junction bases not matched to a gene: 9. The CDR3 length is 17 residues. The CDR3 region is CASSIMQRTGLTGELFF. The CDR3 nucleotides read TGTGCCAGTAGTATAATGCAGAGGACAGGGCTCACCGGGGAGCTGTTTTTT.

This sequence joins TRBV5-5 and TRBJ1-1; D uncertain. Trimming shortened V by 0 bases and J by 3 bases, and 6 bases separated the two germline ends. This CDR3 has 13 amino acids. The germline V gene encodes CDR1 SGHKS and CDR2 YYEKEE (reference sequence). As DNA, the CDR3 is TGTGCCAGCAGCTTGGACATAGACACTGAAGCTTTCTTT. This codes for CASSLDIDTEAFF.

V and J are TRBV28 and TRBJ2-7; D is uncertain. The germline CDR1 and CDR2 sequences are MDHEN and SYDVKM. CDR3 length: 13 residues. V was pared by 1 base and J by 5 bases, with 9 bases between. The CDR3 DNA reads TGTGCCAGCAGTTTATCGAGACTCGACGAGCAGTACGTC. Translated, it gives CASSLSRLDEQYV.

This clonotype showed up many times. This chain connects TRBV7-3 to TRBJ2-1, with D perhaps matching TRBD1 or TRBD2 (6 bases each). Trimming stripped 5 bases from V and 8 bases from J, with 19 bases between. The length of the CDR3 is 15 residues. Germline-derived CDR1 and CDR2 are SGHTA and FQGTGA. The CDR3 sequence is CASSHEGGTNDEQFF. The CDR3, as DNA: TGTGCCAGCAGCCACGAGGGGGGAACGAACGATGAGCAGTTCTTC. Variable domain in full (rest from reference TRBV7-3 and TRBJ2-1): GAGVSQTPSNKVTEKGKYVELRCDPISGHTALYWYRQSLGQGPEFLIYFQGTGAADDSGLPNDRFFAVRPEGSVSTLKIQRTERGDSAVYLCASSHEGGTNDEQFFGPGTRLTVL.

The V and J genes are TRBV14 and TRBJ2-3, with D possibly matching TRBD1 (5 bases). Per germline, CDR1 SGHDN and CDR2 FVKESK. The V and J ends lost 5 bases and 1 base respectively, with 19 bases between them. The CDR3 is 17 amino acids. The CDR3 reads CASSKVYGLGGTDTQYF. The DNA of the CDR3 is TGTGCCAGCAGCAAAGTCTATGGGCTAGGGGGCACAGATACGCAGTATTTT.

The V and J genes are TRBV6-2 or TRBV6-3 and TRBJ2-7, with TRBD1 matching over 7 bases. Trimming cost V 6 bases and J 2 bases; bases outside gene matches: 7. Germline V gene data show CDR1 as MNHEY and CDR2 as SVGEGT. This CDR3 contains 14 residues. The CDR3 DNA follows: TGTGCCAGCAGCGGGACAGTTTTCACCTACGAGCAGTACGTC. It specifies CASSGTVFTYEQYV.

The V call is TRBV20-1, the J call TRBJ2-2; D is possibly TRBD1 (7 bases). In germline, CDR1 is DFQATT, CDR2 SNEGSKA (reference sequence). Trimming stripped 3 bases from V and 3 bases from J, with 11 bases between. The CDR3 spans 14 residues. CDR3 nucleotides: TGCAGTGCTAGGGGGGGACAGTACACCGGGGAGCTGTTTTTT. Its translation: CSARGGQYTGELFF.

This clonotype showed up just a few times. The CDR3 bases are TGCGCCAGCAGCCCCAAGATATCGGGACAGGGGCTGGGCACTGAAGCTTTCTTT. Translated, it gives CASSPKISGQGLGTEAFF. J is TRBJ1-1 and V is TRBV4-1; the match to TRBD1 covers 10 bases. Germline V gene lookup returns CDR1 MGHRA and CDR2 YSYEKL. V shed 4 bases and J 4 bases; nucleotides not matched to a gene: 15. This CDR3 has 18 residues.

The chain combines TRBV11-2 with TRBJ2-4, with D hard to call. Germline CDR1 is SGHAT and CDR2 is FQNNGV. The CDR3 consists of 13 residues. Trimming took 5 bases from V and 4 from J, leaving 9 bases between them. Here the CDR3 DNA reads TGTGCCAGCAGCCAAACCCAAAAAAACATTCAGTACTTC. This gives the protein CASSQTQKNIQYF.